A selection of T cell receptor beta chains follows, all from one sample in a study of blood T cell repertoires in COVID-19. The repertoire was sequenced with immunoSEQ multiplex PCR; TCRdb's copy has only in-frame clones and lacks some. Among approximately 300,000 clones listed, over 75% were seen once. The sample taken for sequencing was PBMCs or T cells enriched from blood (not recorded which). Source of these receptors: a man aged 30-40 years who had recovered from COVID-19. CDR3s include the opening cysteine and the closing phenylalanine or tryptophan. Fields, in order: J gene, clone size, V gene, D gene, CDR3 DNA, CDR3 protein. The D gene is left open where the match is weak. The size of a clone is reported for some rows only, either as once, few or many, or as a class for expanded clones.

>TRBJ1-2|.|TRBV19|.
TGTGCCAGTAGTAATCGACAGTCAAACTATGGCTACACCTTC
CASSNRQSNYGYTF
>TRBJ2-2|.|TRBV7-9|.
TGTGCCAGCAGCGACCGGACCGGGGGAGGCACTGGGGAGCTGTTTTTT
CASSDRTGGGTGELFF
>TRBJ2-1|.|TRBV28|TRBD2
TGTGCCAGCAGTTCGCCCGAGTTTGGGGGGGGCAATGAGCAGTTCTTC
CASSSPEFGGGNEQFF
>TRBJ1-1|.|TRBV6-5|TRBD1
TGTGCCAGCAGTTACTCGATACAGGGGGGCACTGAAGCTTTCTTT
CASSYSIQGGTEAFF
>TRBJ1-2|.|TRBV19|TRBD1
TGTGCCAGTAGTCCGGACAGGGCTAGTGGCTACACCTTC
CASSPDRASGYTF
>TRBJ1-2|.|TRBV10-1|.
TGCGCCAGCAGTGATCTTCCGAACTATGGCTACACCTTC
CASSDLPNYGYTF
>TRBJ2-1|.|TRBV11-2|TRBD2
TGTGCCAGCAGCTTAGGACTAGCGGGACCGTTCTTC
CASSLGLAGPFF
>TRBJ1-5|.|TRBV18|.
TGTGCCAGCTCACCGGCGGGGGGTAGCAATCAGCCCCAGCATTTT
CASSPAGGSNQPQHF
>TRBJ1-1|.|TRBV7-9|.
TGTGCCAGCAGCCCGTCATCGACAGGAAACACTGAAGCTTTCTTT
CASSPSSTGNTEAFF
>TRBJ2-3|.|TRBV5-1|.
TGCGCCAGCAGCTTCGGGGGGCAGGGTACGCAGTATTTT
CASSFGGQGTQYF
>TRBJ1-5|.|TRBV6-5|TRBD1
TGTGCCAGCAGTATGGACAGGGGGCCGAATCAGCCCCAGCATTTT
CASSMDRGPNQPQHF
>TRBJ1-2|once|TRBV5-1|.
TGCGCCAGCAGCCACGAGAGCGTAAAGCGGAAAGCGGACGTCTATGGCTACACCTTC
CASSHESVKRKADVYGYTF
>TRBJ1-2|.|TRBV5-4|TRBD1
TGTGCCAGCAGCTTGGCCTATAACAGGGGAAACGGCTACACCTTC
CASSLAYNRGNGYTF
>TRBJ1-6|.|TRBV14|.
TGTGCCAGCAGCCAAGATCTCGGCAGGGTTAATTCACCCCTCCACTTT
CASSQDLGRVNSPLHF